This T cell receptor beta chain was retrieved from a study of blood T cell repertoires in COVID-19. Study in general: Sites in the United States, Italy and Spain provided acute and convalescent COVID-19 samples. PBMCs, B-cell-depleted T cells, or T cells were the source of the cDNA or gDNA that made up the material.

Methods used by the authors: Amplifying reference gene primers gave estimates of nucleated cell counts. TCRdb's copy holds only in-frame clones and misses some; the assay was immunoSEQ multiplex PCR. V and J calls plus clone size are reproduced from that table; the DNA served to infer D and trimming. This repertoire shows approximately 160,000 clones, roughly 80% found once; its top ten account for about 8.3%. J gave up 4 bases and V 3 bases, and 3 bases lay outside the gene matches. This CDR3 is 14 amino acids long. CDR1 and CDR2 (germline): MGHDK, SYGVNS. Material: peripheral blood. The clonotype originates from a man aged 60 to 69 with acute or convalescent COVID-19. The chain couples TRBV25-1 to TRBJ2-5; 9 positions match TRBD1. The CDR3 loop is CASSEIQGAETQYF. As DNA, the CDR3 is TGTGCCAGCAGTGAGATACAGGGGGCAGAGACCCAGTACTTC.